The 28 T cell receptor beta chains given below trace back to one sample, sequenced in a study of blood T cell repertoires in COVID-19. Method: immunoSEQ multiplex PCR; TCRdb's copy keeps in-frame clones and lacks some. Of about 130,000 clones listed, roughly 80% were seen once; the top ten hold roughly an eighth. Sequenced input: peripheral blood. The source of these receptors is a woman in her twenties or thirties who had recovered from COVID-19.

The J gene is TRBJ2-7, the V gene TRBV6-5; maybe TRBD2 (6 bases). The V and J ends lost 10 bases and 3 bases respectively, with 16 bases between them. Germline assignment: CDR1 MNHEY and CDR2 SVGAGI. This CDR3 region has 13 residues. The CDR3 region has the DNA TGTGCCACCTGGAGGGGTACGGGCTACGAGCAGTACTTC. This translates into CATWRGTGYEQYF.

The rearrangement joins TRBV13 to TRBJ1-4; D is unclear. Trimming took 0 bases from V and 8 from J, leaving 13 bases between them. The germline V gene has CDR1 PRHDT and CDR2 FYEKMQ (reference sequence). CDR3 length: 15 amino acids. The CDR3 DNA reads as TGTGCCAGCAGCTTAGGAGCGGGTTTGGGAGAAAAACTGTTTTTT. It specifies CASSLGAGLGEKLFF.

The chain employs TRBV28 and TRBJ1-1, with a weak D call TRBD1 (6 bases). This CDR3 is 13 amino acids long. The germline V gene encodes CDR1 MDHEN and CDR2 SYDVKM. V was clipped by 4 bases and J by 13 bases, with 19 bases between them. CDR3 nucleotides: TGTGCCAGCAGTTACCCAGGGGTTCGGGCAATTTTCTTT. Protein sequence: CASSYPGVRAIFF.

V usage is TRBV28 and J usage is TRBJ2-7; D is unclear. V was trimmed by 1 base and J by 2 bases, leaving 12 bases between them. The CDR3 runs 15 residues. From germline, CDR1 is MDHEN and CDR2 SYDVKM. In nucleotides, the CDR3 is TGTGCCAGCAGTTTATCGGCAGGTGCTGCCTACGAGCAGTACTTC. It yields the protein CASSLSAGAAYEQYF.

This chain connects TRBV5-1 to TRBJ1-4; 7 nucleotides align to TRBD1. Germline assignment: CDR1 SGHRS and CDR2 YFSETQ. The CDR3 loop spans 16 amino acids. Trimming cost V 2 bases and J 10 bases; bases outside gene matches: 14. CDR3 in DNA: TGCGCCAGCAGCTTTGACGCAGACAGGGCGTGGGGAAAACTGTTTTTT. Its protein is CASSFDADRAWGKLFF. Combining the CDR3 with reference TRBV5-1 and TRBJ1-4 gives the whole variable domain KAGVTQTPRYLIKTRGQQVTLSCSPISGHRSVSWYQQTPGQGLQFLFEYFSETQRNKGNFPGRFSGRQFSNSRSEMNVSTLELGDSALYLCASSFDADRAWGKLFFGSGTQLSVL.

The V call is TRBV30, the J call TRBJ2-5; tentative D call: TRBD1 (5 bases). V lost 1 base to trimming and J lost 5 bases, with 8 bases between them. The CDR3 contains 12 residues. Looked up from germline, CDR1 is GTSNPN and CDR2 is SVGIG (reference sequence). CDR3 sequence: CAWSDKGETQYF. In DNA form, the CDR3 reads TGTGCCTGGAGTGATAAGGGGGAGACCCAGTACTTC.

A note on this clone: Compared with germline, one end of the junction differs, possibly owing to a read error. The rearrangement links TRBV5-6 to TRBJ2-7, with 10 bases lining up with TRBD2. CDR3 length equals 15 residues. Germline assignment: CDR1 SGHDT and CDR2 YYEEEE. The CDR3 DNA is TGTGCCAGCAGTTTGGGGCGTAGCGGGGGGAGCGAGCAGTACTTC. Amino acids: CASSLGRSGGSEQYF.

The V and J genes are TRBV29-1 and TRBJ2-1, with 11 bases lining up with TRBD2. This CDR3 has 16 residues. Germline assignment: CDR1 SQVTM and CDR2 ANQGSEA. V gave up 7 bases and J gave up 9 bases; unmatched junction bases: 17. CDR3 amino acids: CSGGTGIAGGGSEQFF. CDR3 sequence (DNA): TGCAGCGGTGGGACCGGTATAGCGGGAGGGGGGAGTGAGCAGTTCTTC.

V gene TRBV6-5 combines with J gene TRBJ1-1; D call uncertain. Between the trimmed V and J ends, which lost 2 bases and 11 bases, there was a span of 12 bases. This CDR3 is 12 amino acids long. The germline gives CDR1 MNHEY, CDR2 SVGAGI. CDR3 in DNA: TGTGCCAGCAGTTACGGTGGTCTGCAGGCTTTCTTT. This translates into CASSYGGLQAFF.

The chain combines TRBV1 with TRBJ2-7; TRBD2, the D gene given by the table, was not confirmed from the DNA. TRBV1 is labeled a pseudogene. The CDR3 consists of 17 residues. The CDR3 coding sequence is TGCACCAGCACCTTACGACTAGCGGGAGAGAGGTCCTACGAGCAGTACTTC. This codes for CTSTLRLAGERSYEQYF.

The chain links TRBV12-3 or TRBV12-4 to TRBJ2-3; possible D gene TRBD1, 5 bases. The CDR3 is made up of 13 amino acids. Trimming stripped 3 bases from V and 2 bases from J, with 6 bases between. The CDR3 loop reads CASSLTDTDTQYF. The CDR3 bases are TGTGCCAGCAGTTTGACAGACACAGATACGCAGTATTTT.

The V call is TRBV28, the J call TRBJ2-7; perhaps TRBD2 as D (6 bases). Trimming removed 3 bases from V and 0 bases from J, with 15 bases in between. Looked up from germline, CDR1 is MDHEN and CDR2 is SYDVKM. CDR3 length: 16 amino acids. The CDR3 nucleotides are TGTGCCAGCAGTTTGGATGGGAGCGGGCTCTCCTACGAGCAGTACTTC. It yields the protein CASSLDGSGLSYEQYF.

This chain joins TRBV3-1 (or the pseudogene TRBV3-2) and TRBJ2-7; perhaps TRBD1 as D (6 bases). The CDR3 length is 14 residues. V was cut by 4 bases and J by 2 bases, with 12 bases left in between. Germline V gene sequence: CDR1 LGHDT, CDR2 YNNKEL (reference sequence). CDR3 DNA sequence: TGTGCCAGCAGCCCCCGAGGACAGACCTACGAGCAGTACTTC. Amino acids: CASSPRGQTYEQYF.

The genes are TRBV6-5 and TRBJ2-7, with D maybe TRBD1 (5 bases). Germline CDR1 MNHEY, CDR2 SVGAGI. V was pared by 6 bases and J by 6 bases, with 12 bases between. CDR3 length: 12 residues. The CDR3 loop reads CASRSRVSEQYF. The CDR3 region has the DNA TGTGCCAGCAGGAGCAGGGTATCCGAGCAGTACTTC.

The chain carries TRBV5-1 and TRBJ1-1; 7 bases agree with TRBD1. This CDR3 contains 19 residues. CDR1 is SGHRS, CDR2 YFSETQ, per germline. Trimming cost V 4 bases and J 0 bases; bases outside gene matches: 18. The CDR3 reads CASSNYLVRAGGLNTEAFF. CDR3 in DNA: TGCGCCAGCAGCAATTACTTAGTTAGGGCAGGGGGACTGAACACTGAAGCTTTCTTT.

The chain has TRBV21-1 and TRBJ1-2. TRBV21-1 is shown as a pseudogene. This CDR3 is 17 amino acids long. The CDR3 region has the DNA TGTGCCAGCAGCAAAGAGTTTTGGACCCGGGAGGCCTATGGCTACACCTTC. Translated, it gives CASSKEFWTREAYGYTF.

This clone was observed a handful of times. J is TRBJ2-4 and V is TRBV29-1; 7 bases fit TRBD2. The V gene end was trimmed by 0 bases and the J gene end by 6 bases; junction bases not matched to a gene: 5. Per germline, CDR1 SQVTM and CDR2 ANQGSEA. This CDR3 comprises 14 residues. CDR3 loop: CSVEDQAGVNIQYF. Here the CDR3 DNA reads TGCAGCGTTGAAGATCAGGCGGGGGTAAACATTCAGTACTTC.

V gene TRBV5-6 combines with J gene TRBJ1-1; TRBD1 matches 9 bases. V lost 4 bases, J lost 5 bases, and 12 bases stayed unmatched. The CDR3 covers 16 residues. Germline V gene data show CDR1 as SGHDT and CDR2 as YYEEEE. The CDR3 loop reads CASSVPGQGRGTEAFF. CDR3 in DNA: TGTGCCAGCAGCGTCCCGGGACAGGGCCGGGGGACTGAAGCTTTCTTT.

This chain joins TRBV5-1 and TRBJ1-4, with D possibly TRBD1 on 5 matching bases. The CDR3 has 17 amino acids. Trimming took 4 bases from V and 0 from J, leaving 16 bases between them. Germline lookup yields CDR1 SGHRS and CDR2 YFSETQ. CDR3 sequence: CASSPKDWGATNEKLFF. The CDR3 bases are TGCGCCAGCAGCCCCAAAGATTGGGGGGCAACTAATGAAAAACTGTTTTTT. The full variable domain, its missing parts supplied by reference TRBV5-1 and TRBJ1-4, is KAGVTQTPRYLIKTRGQQVTLSCSPISGHRSVSWYQQTPGQGLQFLFEYFSETQRNKGNFPGRFSGRQFSNSRSEMNVSTLELGDSALYLCASSPKDWGATNEKLFFGSGTQLSVL.

This chain connects TRBV5-1 to TRBJ2-3; 8 bases line up with TRBD2. The CDR3 loop spans 15 amino acids. In germline, CDR1 is SGHRS, CDR2 YFSETQ. V dropped 5 bases and J dropped 0; count of bases not matched to a gene: 5. CDR3 amino acids: CASRTTSGSTDTQYF. CDR3 bases: TGCGCCAGCAGGACAACTAGCGGTAGCACAGATACGCAGTATTTT.

The chain couples TRBV10-1 to TRBJ1-2, with 7 bases that match TRBD1. The CDR3 length is 17 residues. Trimming at V came to 4 bases and at J to 7 bases, leaving 18 bases not matched to a gene. Germline V lookup: CDR1 WNHNN, CDR2 SYGVQD (reference sequence). CDR3 sequence reads: CASSGQGAEHDPSGYTF. In DNA, the CDR3 is TGCGCCAGCAGTGGACAGGGCGCAGAGCATGACCCTTCTGGCTACACCTTC.

In this sample, this clone turned up once. The chain's CDR3 is CASSTGQGRSGANVLTF. The DNA for the CDR3 is TGTGCCAGTAGTACCGGACAGGGTAGGTCTGGGGCCAACGTCCTGACTTTC. The chain joins TRBV19 to TRBJ2-6; 8 bases agree with TRBD1. V shed 4 bases and J 1 base; nucleotides not matched to a gene: 6. CDR3 length: 17 residues. CDR1 and CDR2 from the germline V gene are LNHDA and SQIVND (reference sequence).

This chain links TRBV11-2 with TRBJ2-5; D is unclear. The V and J ends lost 5 bases and 5 bases respectively, with 21 bases between them. Germline loops: CDR1 SGHAT, CDR2 FQNNGV. This CDR3 spans 16 amino acids. CDR3 bases: TGTGCCAGCAGCCTAGTGTGGCAACCAAGCGTTGAGACCCAGTACTTC. This encodes CASSLVWQPSVETQYF.

The chain has TRBV7-3 and TRBJ2-3; a possible D gene is TRBD2 (5 bases). The V and J ends lost 6 bases and 1 base respectively, with 11 bases between them. The CDR3 loop spans 14 amino acids. Germline V gives CDR1 SGHTA, CDR2 FQGTGA. Written as DNA, the CDR3 is TGTGCCAGCAGTTGGGGAGCGGGCACAGATACGCAGTATTTT. It specifies CASSWGAGTDTQYF.

The gene calls are TRBV5-1 and TRBJ2-1; 8 bases are shared with TRBD1. CDR1 SGHRS and CDR2 YFSETQ come from the germline V gene. The CDR3 is made up of 15 amino acids. The V gene end was trimmed by 7 bases and the J gene end by 5 bases; junction bases not matched to a gene: 11. The CDR3 DNA is TGCGCCAGCTCTACGTCAGGGGGCATCGACAATGAGCAGTTCTTC. This translates into CASSTSGGIDNEQFF.

This chain connects TRBV5-6 to TRBJ2-5, with 9 positions matching TRBD2. The CDR3 runs to 17 residues. Germline V lookup: CDR1 SGHDT, CDR2 YYEEEE. The V segment lost 1 base and the J segment 5 bases; nucleotides outside the gene matches: 12. Written as DNA, the CDR3 is TGTGCCAGCAGCTTGAATTGGTTAGCGGGGGTAGGGGAGACCCAGTACTTC. As protein: CASSLNWLAGVGETQYF.

V and J are TRBV27 and TRBJ1-5; D not resolved. CDR3 length: 14 residues. Germline-derived CDR1 and CDR2 are MNHEY and SMNVEV (reference sequence). Trimming removed 6 bases from V and 5 bases from J, with 14 bases in between. CDR3 sequence reads: CASRPEGGYQPQHF. Here the CDR3 DNA reads TGTGCCAGCAGACCGGAGGGCGGATATCAGCCCCAGCATTTT.

The V gene is TRBV7-8, the J gene TRBJ1-2; no firm D call. CDR3 length equals 14 residues. Trimming took 3 bases from V and 4 from J, leaving 12 bases between them. Germline CDR1 and CDR2: SGHVS and FQNEAQ. Here the CDR3 reads CASSFGGESYGYTF. DNA of the CDR3: TGTGCCAGCAGCTTCGGTGGAGAATCCTATGGCTACACCTTC.